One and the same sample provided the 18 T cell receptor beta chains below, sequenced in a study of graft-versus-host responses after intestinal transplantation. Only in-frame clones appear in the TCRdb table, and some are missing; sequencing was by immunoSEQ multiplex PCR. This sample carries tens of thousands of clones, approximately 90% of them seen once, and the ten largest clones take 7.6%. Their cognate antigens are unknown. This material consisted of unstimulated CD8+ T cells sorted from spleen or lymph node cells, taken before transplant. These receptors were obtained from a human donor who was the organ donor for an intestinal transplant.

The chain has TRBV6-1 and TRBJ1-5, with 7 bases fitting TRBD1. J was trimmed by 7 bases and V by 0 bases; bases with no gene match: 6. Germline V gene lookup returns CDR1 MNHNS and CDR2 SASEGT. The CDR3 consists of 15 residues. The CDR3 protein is CASSEATGSVQPQHF. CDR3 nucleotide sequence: TGTGCCAGCAGTGAAGCGACAGGGTCGGTGCAGCCCCAGCATTTT.

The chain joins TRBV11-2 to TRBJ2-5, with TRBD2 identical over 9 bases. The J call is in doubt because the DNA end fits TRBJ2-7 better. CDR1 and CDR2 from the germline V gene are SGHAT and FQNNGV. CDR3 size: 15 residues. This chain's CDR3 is CASSPMRGGNYEQYF. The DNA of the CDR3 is TGTGCCAGCAGCCCGATGCGGGGGGGAAACTACGAGCAGTACTTC.

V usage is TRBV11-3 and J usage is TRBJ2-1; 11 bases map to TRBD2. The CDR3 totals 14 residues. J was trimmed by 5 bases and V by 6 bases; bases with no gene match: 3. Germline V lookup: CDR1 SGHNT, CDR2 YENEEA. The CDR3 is CASSTSGSHNEQFF. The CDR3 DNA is TGTGCCAGCAGTACTAGCGGGAGTCACAATGAGCAGTTCTTC. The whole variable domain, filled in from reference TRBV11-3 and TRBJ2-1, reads EAGVVQSPRYKIIEKKQPVAFWCNPISGHNTLYWYLQNLGQGPELLIRYENEEAVDDSQLPKDRFSAERLKGVDSTLKIQPAELGDSAVYLCASSTSGSHNEQFFGPGTRLTVL.

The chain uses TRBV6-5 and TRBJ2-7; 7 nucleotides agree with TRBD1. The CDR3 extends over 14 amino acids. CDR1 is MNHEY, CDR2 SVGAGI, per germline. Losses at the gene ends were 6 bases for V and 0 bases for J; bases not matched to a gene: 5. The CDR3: CASSLDRSSYEQYF. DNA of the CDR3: TGTGCCAGCAGCCTGGACAGGAGCTCCTACGAGCAGTACTTC.

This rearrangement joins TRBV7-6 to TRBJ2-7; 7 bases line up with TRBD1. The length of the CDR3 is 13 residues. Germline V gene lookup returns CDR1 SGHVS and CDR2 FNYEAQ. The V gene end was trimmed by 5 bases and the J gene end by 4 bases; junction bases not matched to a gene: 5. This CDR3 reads CASSPGGQYEQYF. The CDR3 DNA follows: TGTGCCAGCAGCCCTGGGGGACAGTACGAGCAGTACTTC.

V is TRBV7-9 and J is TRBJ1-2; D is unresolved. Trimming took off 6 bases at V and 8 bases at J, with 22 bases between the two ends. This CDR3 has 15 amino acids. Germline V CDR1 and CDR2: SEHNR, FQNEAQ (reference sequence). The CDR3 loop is CASSTTWTQEGGYTF. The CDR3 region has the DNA TGTGCCAGCAGTACCACGTGGACCCAGGAAGGCGGCTACACCTTC.

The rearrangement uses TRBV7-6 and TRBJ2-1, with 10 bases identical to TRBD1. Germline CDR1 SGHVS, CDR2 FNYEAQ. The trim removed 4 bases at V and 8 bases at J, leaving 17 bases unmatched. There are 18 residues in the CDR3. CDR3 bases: TGTGCCAGCAGCTCCTTCTTCCTGGGACAGGGGTCTTCCGATGAGCAGTTCTTC. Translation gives CASSSFFLGQGSSDEQFF.

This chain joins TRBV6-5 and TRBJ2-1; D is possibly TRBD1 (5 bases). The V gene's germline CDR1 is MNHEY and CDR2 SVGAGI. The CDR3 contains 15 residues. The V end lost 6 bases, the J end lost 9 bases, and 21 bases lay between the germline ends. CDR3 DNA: TGTGCCAGCAGACCCGACAGCCGGATACTCAGTGAGCAGTTCTTC. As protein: CASRPDSRILSEQFF.

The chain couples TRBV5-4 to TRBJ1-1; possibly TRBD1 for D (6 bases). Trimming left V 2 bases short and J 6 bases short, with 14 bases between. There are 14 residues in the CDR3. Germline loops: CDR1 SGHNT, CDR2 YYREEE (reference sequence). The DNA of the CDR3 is TGTGCCAGCAGCTTTTCAGGGGCCTTGTCTGAAGCTTTCTTT. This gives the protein CASSFSGALSEAFF.

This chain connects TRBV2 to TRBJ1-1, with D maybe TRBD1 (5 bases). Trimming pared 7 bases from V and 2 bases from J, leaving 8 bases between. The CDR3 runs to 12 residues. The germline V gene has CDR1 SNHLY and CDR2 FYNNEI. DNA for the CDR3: TGTGCCAGCATGGGGGATAACACTGAAGCTTTCTTT. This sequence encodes CASMGDNTEAFF.

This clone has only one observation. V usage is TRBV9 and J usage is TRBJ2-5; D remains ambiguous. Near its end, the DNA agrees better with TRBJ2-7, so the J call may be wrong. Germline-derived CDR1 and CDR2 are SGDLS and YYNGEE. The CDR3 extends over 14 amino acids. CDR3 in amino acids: CASSVTGSSYEQYF. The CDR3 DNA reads TGTGCCAGCAGCGTAACCGGGTCTTCCTACGAGCAGTACTTC.

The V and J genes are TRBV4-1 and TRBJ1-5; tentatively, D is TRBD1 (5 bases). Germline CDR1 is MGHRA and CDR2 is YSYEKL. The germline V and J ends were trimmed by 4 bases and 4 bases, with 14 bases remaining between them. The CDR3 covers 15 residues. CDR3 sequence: CASSRVWGENQPQHF. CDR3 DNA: TGCGCCAGCAGCCGGGTTTGGGGGGAGAATCAGCCCCAGCATTTT.

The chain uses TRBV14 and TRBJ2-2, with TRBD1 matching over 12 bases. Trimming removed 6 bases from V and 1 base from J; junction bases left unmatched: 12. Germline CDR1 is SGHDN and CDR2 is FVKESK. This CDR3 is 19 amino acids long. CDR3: CASSRTGQGALMNTGELFF. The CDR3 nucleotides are TGTGCCAGCAGTCGTACGGGACAGGGGGCTCTAATGAACACCGGGGAGCTGTTTTTT.

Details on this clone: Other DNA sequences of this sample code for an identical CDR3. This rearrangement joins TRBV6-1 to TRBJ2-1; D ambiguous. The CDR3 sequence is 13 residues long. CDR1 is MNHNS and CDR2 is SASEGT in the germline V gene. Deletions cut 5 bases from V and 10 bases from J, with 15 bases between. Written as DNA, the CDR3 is TGTGCCAGCAGTTCTCGGCTAGTCGGCGAGCAGTTCTTC. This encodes CASSSRLVGEQFF.

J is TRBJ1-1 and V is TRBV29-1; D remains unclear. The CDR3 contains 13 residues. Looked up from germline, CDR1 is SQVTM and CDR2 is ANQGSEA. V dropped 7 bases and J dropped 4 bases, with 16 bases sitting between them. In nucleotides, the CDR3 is TGCAGCGCTCCCGGGAGGGAGGGCACTGAAGCTTTCTTT. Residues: CSAPGREGTEAFF.

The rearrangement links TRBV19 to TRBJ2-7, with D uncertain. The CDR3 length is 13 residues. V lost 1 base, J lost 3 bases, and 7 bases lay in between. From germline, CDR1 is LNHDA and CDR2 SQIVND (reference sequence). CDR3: CASSIGSHYEQYF. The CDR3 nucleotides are TGTGCCAGTAGTATAGGGAGTCACTACGAGCAGTACTTC.

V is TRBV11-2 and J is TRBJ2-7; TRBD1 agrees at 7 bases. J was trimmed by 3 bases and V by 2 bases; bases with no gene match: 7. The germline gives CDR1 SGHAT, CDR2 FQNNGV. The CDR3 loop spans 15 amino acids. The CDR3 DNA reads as TGTGCCAGCAGCTTATTGAACAGGGGAAACTACGAGCAGTACTTC. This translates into CASSLLNRGNYEQYF.

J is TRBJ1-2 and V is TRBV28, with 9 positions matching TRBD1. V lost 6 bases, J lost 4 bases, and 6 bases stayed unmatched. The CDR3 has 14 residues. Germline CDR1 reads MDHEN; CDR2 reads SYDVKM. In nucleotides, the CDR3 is TGTGCCAGCAGGGGGCCGGGACAGGGCTATGGCTACACCTTC. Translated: CASRGPGQGYGYTF.